These T cell receptor beta chains were read from a single sample in a study of T cell changes during pregnancy in multiple sclerosis. The protocol was immunoSEQ multiplex PCR, while the TCRdb copy is restricted to in-frame clones and leaves out a portion. The sample lists about 100,000 clones, roughly nine tenths seen once, with more than 0.95% in the top ten. Sequencing was performed on peripheral blood, taken in the second trimester of pregnancy. These receptors all come from a female donor with multiple sclerosis, enrolled in a pregnancy study. CDR3s include the opening cysteine and the closing phenylalanine or tryptophan. The D gene is left open where the match is weak. Expanded clones get a size class; other rows say once, few or many, or leave the size out.

d_call clone_size j_call cdr3_length v_call cdr3_nt cdr3_aa
NA NA TRBJ2-1 17 TRBV9 TGTGCCAGCAGCGTAGTAGACGGGATGAGCTCCTACAATGAGCAGTTCTTC CASSVVDGMSSYNEQFF
TRBD2 NA TRBJ2-1 15 TRBV6-4 TGTGCCAGCAGTGATGGGCGGGAGGATACGGATGAGCAGTTCTTC CASSDGREDTDEQFF
NA NA TRBJ2-7 14 TRBV6-6 TGTGCCAGCAGCGAGGACTGGAACTCCTACGAGCAGTACTTC CASSEDWNSYEQYF
NA NA TRBJ2-1 16 TRBV7-2 TGTGCCAGCAGCTTAGTGGGGCGCGGGGGCCATGGTGAGCAGTTCTTC CASSLVGRGGHGEQFF
NA NA TRBJ1-5 14 TRBV19 TGTGCCAGTACCCTGAGGAGGACGAATCAGCCCCAGCATTTT CASTLRRTNQPQHF
TRBD1 NA TRBJ1-1 14 TRBV30 TGTGCCTGGAGCGGGGACAGATGGAACGCTGAAGCTTTCTTT CAWSGDRWNAEAFF
TRBD1 NA TRBJ1-2 14 TRBV28 TGTGCCAGCAGGGGGGACAGCTACGTATATGGCTACACCTTC CASRGDSYVYGYTF
NA NA TRBJ1-5 13 TRBV2 TGTGCCAGCAAACAGGGCTTGAATCAGCCCCAGCATTTT CASKQGLNQPQHF
NA NA TRBJ2-5 14 TRBV11-2 TGTGCCAGCAGCCCTCGGCGGGTTGGTGAGACCCAGTACTTC CASSPRRVGETQYF
TRBD1 NA TRBJ1-5 17 TRBV18 TGTGCCAGCTCACGACGGGACAGGGGGAACCTCAATCAGCCCCAGCATTTT CASSRRDRGNLNQPQHF
NA NA TRBJ1-2 16 TRBV9 TGTGCCAGCAGCGTGGCAGGTGGGGGCTTATCAAGTGGCTACACCTTC CASSVAGGGLSSGYTF
NA few TRBJ1-3 12 TRBV6-6 TGTGCCAGCAGCCCAGGTGTAGACACCATATATTTT CASSPGVDTIYF
NA NA TRBJ1-2 11 TRBV30 TGTGCCTGGAGTGTATCTCGTGGCTACACCTTC CAWSVSRGYTF
TRBD1 NA TRBJ1-1 14 TRBV6-1 TGTGCCAGCAGCTGGGGACAGGAAAATACTGAAGCTTTCTTT CASSWGQENTEAFF
NA once TRBJ2-2 12 TRBV29-1 TGCAGCGTTGAGGGCAGGGCCGGGGAGCTGTTTTTT CSVEGRAGELFF
NA NA TRBJ2-3 15 TRBV7-9 TGTGCCAGCAGCACACAGGCCCCCAGGACAGATACGCAGTATTTT CASSTQAPRTDTQYF
TRBD2 NA TRBJ2-7 16 TRBV18 TGTGCCAGCTCCCGCACAGGACTAGCCAGCTCCTACGAGCAGTACTTC CASSRTGLASSYEQYF
TRBD2 once TRBJ2-3 21 TRBV9 TGTGCCAGCAGCGGACCTAACTGGGTCGGTCGGGCGGGAGGAATCACAGATACGCAGTATTTT CASSGPNWVGRAGGITDTQYF
NA NA TRBJ2-7 13 TRBV2 TGTGCCAGCTTTGAGACCACTAGACTCGAGCAGTACTTC CASFETTRLEQYF
NA NA TRBJ2-7 15 TRBV28 TGTGCCAGCAGCCCACCAAACCGAAGCGTCTACGAGCAGTACTTC CASSPPNRSVYEQYF
TRBD2 NA TRBJ2-1 15 TRBV12-5 TGTGCTAGTGGTTTGGAGGGACTAGCGGGAGTAGAGCAGTTCTTC CASGLEGLAGVEQFF
TRBD2 NA TRBJ2-1 20 TRBV9 TGTGCCAGCAGCGTAGAGGGGCGGGGGGGCCTGGTAGGCCCCTACAATGAGCAGTTCTTC CASSVEGRGGLVGPYNEQFF
NA NA TRBJ1-2 17 TRBV4-1 TGCGCCAGCAGCCAAGAGGGGGCCGCGAGAGGGATCTATGGCTACACCTTC CASSQEGAARGIYGYTF
TRBD1 NA TRBJ1-1 16 TRBV7-9 TGTGCCAGCGCCTTTTCACAGGGGTCGGGAAACACTGAAGCTTTCTTT CASAFSQGSGNTEAFF
TRBD1 NA TRBJ1-2 13 TRBV6-5 TGTGCCAGCAGTTCCCCAGGGGGGAGTGGCTACACCTTC CASSSPGGSGYTF
TRBD2 NA TRBJ2-5 13 TRBV11-3 TGTGCCAGCGGCAGCGGGAGAGCAGAGACCCAGTACTTC CASGSGRAETQYF
TRBD2 NA TRBJ2-1 15 TRBV9 TGTGCCAGCAGCCCGAGCGGGGGGTCCTACAATGAGCAGTTCTTC CASSPSGGSYNEQFF
TRBD2 NA TRBJ2-3 19 TRBV28 TGTGCCAGCAGTTCCACCGCTGGGGGTAGCGGGCGACGGGCAGATACGCAGTATTTT CASSSTAGGSGRRADTQYF
TRBD2 NA TRBJ2-1 14 TRBV5-1 TGCGCCAGCAGCTTGGCGGATACGCGGGGGGAGCAGTTCTTC CASSLADTRGEQFF
NA NA TRBJ1-5 14 TRBV6-4 TGTGCCAGCAGTGCGGACTCCGAGGCTCAGCCCCAGCATTTT CASSADSEAQPQHF
NA NA TRBJ1-1 15 TRBV11-2 TGTGCCAGCAGTCAAACAGTCAGGGTGGACACTGAAGCTTTCTTT CASSQTVRVDTEAFF
TRBD1 NA TRBJ1-4 14 TRBV2 TGTGCCACCCTCAGGGACAGGGGTAATGAAAAACTGTTTTTT CATLRDRGNEKLFF
TRBD1 NA TRBJ2-7 15 TRBV18 TGTGCCAGCTCATCGGACAGGGCCACACCCTACGAGCAGTACTTC CASSSDRATPYEQYF
NA once TRBJ2-7 15 TRBV4-1 TGCGCCAGCAGCCAAGTCTACGCTAGCTCCTACGAGCAGTACTTC CASSQVYASSYEQYF
NA NA TRBJ1-2 11 TRBV20-1 TGCAGTGCTAGTCACGGGGATGGCTACACCTTC CSASHGDGYTF
TRBD2 NA TRBJ2-1 11 TRBV19 TGTGGGGCGGGAGGGCCGGATGAGCAGTTCTTC CGAGGPDEQFF
TRBD1 once TRBJ1-4 15 TRBV18 TGTGCCAGCTCGGCAATTGGCCAGGGGGTTGAAAAACTGTTTTTT CASSAIGQGVEKLFF
TRBD1 once TRBJ1-5 12 TRBV29-1 TGCAGCGTTCAACAGGGGGATCAGCCCCAGCATTTT CSVQQGDQPQHF
NA once TRBJ1-1 13 TRBV6-6 TGTGCCAGCAGTTTCGGGGGGCACACTGAAGCTTTCTTT CASSFGGHTEAFF
TRBD1 NA TRBJ1-1 14 TRBV27 TGTGCCAGCAGTTTGACAGGGGTAAACACTGAAGCTTTCTTT CASSLTGVNTEAFF
NA once TRBJ2-1 10 TRBV2 TGTGCCACCCGGGGAATCGAGCAGTTCTTC CATRGIEQFF
TRBD1 NA TRBJ2-1 16 TRBV4-1 TGCGCCAGCAGCCACTATACCGGGACAGGGAAAAATGAGCAGTTCTTC CASSHYTGTGKNEQFF
TRBD1 few TRBJ1-1 13 TRBV29-1 TGCAGCGTTGAACCCCAGGGGGACACTGAAGCTTTCTTT CSVEPQGDTEAFF
TRBD1 NA TRBJ1-3 17 TRBV2 TGTGCCAGCAGCCGACGAGAAGGGGGCCGCTCTGGAAACACCATATATTTT CASSRREGGRSGNTIYF
NA NA TRBJ1-1 15 TRBV19 TGTGCCAGTAGTGTGGGTGGTGCGAGGAGCACTGAAGCTTTCTTT CASSVGGARSTEAFF
NA once TRBJ2-5 16 TRBV27 TGTGCCAGCAGTTTACAAGGGGGATCACGGTGGGAGACCCAGTACTTC CASSLQGGSRWETQYF
TRBD2 NA TRBJ2-7 13 TRBV27 TGTGCCAGCTATACTAGCGGGGGATACGAGCAGTACTTC CASYTSGGYEQYF